This TCR beta chain was captured by sequencing in a study of lymphopenia after photon versus proton radiotherapy (dated by TCRdb to between 2018 and 2021). For context, the study as a whole: The immunological effects of photon versus proton radiation therapy were compared in patients with gastrointestinal tumors who developed high-grade lymphopenia. The cohort comprised more than 15 patients with gastrointestinal tumors who received either photon or proton therapy and then developed lymphopenia. The study was designed to characterize how the impact on the immune system differs between the two radiation modalities. Results the study describes overall, beyond this receptor: The authors looked at the survival association only in patients who died, and they framed better survival with proton therapy as a possibility rather than a demonstrated result. After the lymphocyte count nadir, oligoclonal expansion, especially of CD8+ Temra cells, was observed in photon-treated repertoires, and the drop in diversity was driven by this expansion. Across the cohort, a larger post-nadir drop in TCR diversity was inversely correlated with overall survival time among patients who died. During treatment, patients who received proton therapy stayed relatively stable, whereas patients who received photon therapy lost naive T cells and TCR diversity and gained effector/memory populations.

Regarding this clone: Its cognate antigen has yet to be identified. Base-call qualities are not available, and no considerably larger clone is one nucleotide away.

Spanning cysteine to phenylalanine, the CDR3 consists of 13 amino acids. The sequence is cut down to CDR3 DNA, 39 bases in frame from base 1. According to the germline V gene (reference sequence), CDR1 reads MNHEY and CDR2 reads SMNVEV. Between the V and J ends, shortened by 4 bases and 1 base respectively, the junction contains 7 bases. Library preparation employed the immunoSEQ multiplex PCR assay. Deep sequencing of rearranged TCR beta loci, alongside multiparametric flow cytometry, was used to profile T cell repertoires. The clones in this table, taken by TCRdb from immuneACCESS, are in-frame only. Not every clone is retained; where verified, under half of the shortfall comes from an unresolved V gene, and the cause of the rest is unknown. A total of 150,000 to 200,000 clones appear in this sample, about 88% of them only once. The ten top clones hold approximately 4.6% of the sample.

The TCR was taken from a man between 45 and 60 years old with gastric cancer. The sequence links TRBV27 to TRBJ1-1, with no confident D gene call. The input for sequencing was peripheral blood, taken from a patient treated with photon-based radiotherapy. CDR3 sequence: CASSSDKNTEAFF. The nucleotide sequence is TGTGCCAGCAGTTCCGACAAGAACACTGAAGCTTTCTTT.